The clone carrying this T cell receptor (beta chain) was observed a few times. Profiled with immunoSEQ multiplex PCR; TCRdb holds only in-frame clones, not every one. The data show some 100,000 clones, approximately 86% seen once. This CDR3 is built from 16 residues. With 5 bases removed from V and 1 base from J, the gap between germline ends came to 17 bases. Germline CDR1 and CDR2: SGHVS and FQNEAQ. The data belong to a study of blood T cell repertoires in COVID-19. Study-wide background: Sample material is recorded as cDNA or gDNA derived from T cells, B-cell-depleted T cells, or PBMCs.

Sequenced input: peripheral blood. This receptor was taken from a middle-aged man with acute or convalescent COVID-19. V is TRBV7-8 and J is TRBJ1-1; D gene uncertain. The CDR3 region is CASSPGRHWGNTEAFF. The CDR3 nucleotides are TGTGCCAGCAGCCCTGGGAGACACTGGGGGAACACTGAAGCTTTCTTT.